This TCR beta chain emerged from a study of cytomegalovirus exposure and HLA in healthy donors (dated by TCRdb to 2015 to 2018). About the investigation overall: According to a later analysis, one platform produced both the 100 to 150 validation repertoires and the 550 to 800 repertoires of the first cohort. The study was designed to test whether signatures of past pathogen exposure could be identified by cataloging public T cell receptors. Besides the first cohort of hundreds of subjects, a separate validation cohort made up of over 95 different subjects was used. High-throughput TCR immunosequencing, statistical association of individual TCRs with disease status, and machine learning were combined to predict cytomegalovirus infection status.

Preparation of the library involved the immunoSEQ multiplex PCR assay. Per the original workflow: To diagnose cytomegalovirus status from the catalog of TCR beta chain sequences, a statistical classification framework was built. TCRdb obtained this table from immuneACCESS and retained in-frame rearrangements with V and J assigned. These tables miss some clones; where compared with another copy, unresolved V genes account for less than half of the shortfall, and the remainder is unexplained. V, J and clone size are taken as reported in that table, and D and trimming were inferred from the DNA itself. The sample records about 140,000 clones, 85% to 90% of which are singletons. The ten largest clones represent roughly 7.7% of the sample. Beyond this particular receptor, the publication reports: A later analysis had no HLA typing for the validation cohort, so co-occurrence there was scored across all 130 or so repertoires. In the study, 150 to 200 TCR beta chains were listed as associated with cytomegalovirus. A later analysis found that TCRs clustered in the first cohort also tended to co-occur in the 120 validation repertoires, with 94% of cluster scores above 0. In both the original and validation cohorts, the classifier was reported to diagnose cytomegalovirus status with high specificity and sensitivity. Across donors, most TCR sequences were observed very rarely, whereas some public TCRs were present in many individuals. In vitro tests confirmed that a few of the cytomegalovirus-associated TCR beta chains recognize cytomegalovirus antigens. The authors suggested that the approach could potentially be extended to other disease states and immunological phenotypes.

The donors belonged to the validation cohort of under 150 subjects, which was separate from the roughly 670-subject first cohort. As regards this clone: The clone's antigen remains unknown. No clone much larger than this one lies a single base away; base qualities are absent.

Via the germline V gene, CDR1 is SGHDT and CDR2 YYEEEE. Relative to germline, V is 1 base shorter and J is 2 bases shorter, with 9 bases between their ends. Measured from the cysteine to the phenylalanine, the CDR3 is 15 residues long. The CDR3 DNA has 45 bases and is translated from base 1. Sequencing was performed on PBMCs. The TCR sequence derives from a woman aged 18-30 years in good health and CMV-seropositive. The V and J genes are TRBV5-6 and TRBJ2-2; a tentative D match to TRBD2 spans 5 bases. The DNA is TGTGCCAGCAGCTTGAGAGGAGGTAACACCGGGGAGCTGTTTTTT. This encodes CASSLRGGNTGELFF.